This TCR beta chain is from a study of blood T cell repertoires in COVID-19. Study summary: Collection of acute and convalescent COVID-19 samples took place in the United States, Italy and Spain. Sources were T cells, B-cell-depleted T cells, or PBMCs; the material itself was cDNA or gDNA.

Authors' data handling: Estimation of nucleated cell counts was performed using reference gene primer amplification. TCRdb's table, derived via immunoSEQ multiplex PCR, lists solely in-frame clones and lacks some. V and J calls and clone size are those listed in that table; D and trimming were worked out from the DNA. This table has about 220,000 clones, 82% appearing once. As concerns this clone: One end of the junction is discordant with germline, which a read error may explain. The same CDR3 arises from other DNA sequences in this sample as well.

This CDR3 spans 15 amino acids. Germline V gene lookup returns CDR1 MGHRA and CDR2 YSYEKL. The V call is TRBV4-1, the J call TRBJ1-1; D call uncertain. The sequencing sample was made of peripheral blood. This TCR derives from a woman aged 80 or older with acute or convalescent COVID-19. CDR3 sequence: CASSQAAWRNTEAFF. For the CDR3, the DNA is TGCGCCAGCAGTCAAGCCGCATGGAGGAACACTGAAGCTTTCTTT.